Presented here are 3 T cell receptor beta chains from one specimen sequenced in a study of blood T cell repertoires in COVID-19. Using immunoSEQ multiplex PCR, the repertoire was profiled, and TCRdb retains in-frame clones only, with some absent. The sample lists approximately 220,000 clones, around 85% occurring once. The sequencing input was peripheral blood. The source of these receptors is a woman aged 45-59 years with acute or convalescent COVID-19.

V gene TRBV9 combines with J gene TRBJ1-2; D is undetermined. V was clipped by 0 bases and J by 6 bases, with 12 bases between them. CDR3 length: 14 amino acids. Germline CDR1 SGDLS, CDR2 YYNGEE. The CDR3 DNA sequence: TGTGCCAGCAGCGTAGACTACCTTTGGGATGGCTACACCTTC. It encodes CASSVDYLWDGYTF.

The rearrangement joins TRBV19 to TRBJ1-5; D is possibly TRBD1 (5 bases). Germline assignment: CDR1 LNHDA and CDR2 SQIVND (reference sequence). V was cut by 7 bases and J by 6 bases, with 13 bases left in between. The CDR3 is 13 residues long. As DNA, the CDR3 is TGTGCCAGTAAGTTGGGGCCTGGTCAGCCCCAGCATTTT. Amino acid sequence: CASKLGPGQPQHF.

CDR3 coding DNA: TGTGCCAGCAGCGATCTAGCGGGGGGGCCCCGGAACAATGAGCAGTTCTTC. Its protein is CASSDLAGGPRNNEQFF. J is TRBJ2-1 and V is TRBV13; TRBD2 matches at 12 bases. Trimming removed 5 bases from V and 5 bases from J; junction bases left unmatched: 10. Per germline, CDR1 PRHDT and CDR2 FYEKMQ (reference sequence). This CDR3 is 17 amino acids long.